The 9 T cell receptor beta chains in this list originate from one sample, sequenced in a study of T cell responses to AZD1222 COVID-19 vaccine. The protocol was immunoSEQ multiplex PCR, while the TCRdb copy is restricted to in-frame clones and leaves out a portion. Of about 78,000 clones in the sample, 90% are singletons; the top ten hold 3% to 3.5%. Material: peripheral blood, obtained 28 days after the second AZD1222 dose. These receptor sequences come from an adult who received the AZD1222 COVID-19 vaccine.

This chain uses TRBV3-1 (or the pseudogene TRBV3-2) with TRBJ2-3, with no clear D. This CDR3 has 12 amino acids. CDR1 and CDR2 from the germline V gene are LGHDT and YNNKEL (reference sequence). V lost 4 bases and J 4 bases, leaving 6 bases between the germline ends. This CDR3 reads CASSLGPDTQYF. Written as DNA, the CDR3 is TGTGCCAGCAGCCTAGGACCAGATACGCAGTATTTT.

This chain connects TRBV7-6 to TRBJ1-6; unclear D gene. CDR1 SGHVS and CDR2 FNYEAQ come from the germline V gene. CDR3 length: 17 residues. V was shortened by 1 base and J by 0 bases, with 10 bases between the two germline ends. In DNA, the CDR3 is TGTGCCAGCAGCTTAGGTGGCGGAAGCTCCTATAATTCACCCCTCCACTTT. Amino acids: CASSLGGGSSYNSPLHF.

The DNA for the CDR3 is TGTGCCTGGAGTCTAGCTCTTGAGCAGTTCTTC. Translated, it gives CAWSLALEQFF. The chain has TRBV30 and TRBJ2-1, with D perhaps TRBD2 (5 bases). The germline gives CDR1 GTSNPN, CDR2 SVGIG (reference sequence). The CDR3 is 11 amino acids. V shed 2 bases and J shed 9 bases, with 8 bases lying between them.

CDR3 amino acids: CASRSTALYIETQYF. The CDR3 DNA follows: TGTGCCAGCAGGTCGACTGCGCTCTACATAGAGACCCAGTACTTC. The chain recombines TRBV27 with TRBJ2-5; D not certain. The CDR3 contains 15 residues. Trimming shortened V by 6 bases and J by 4 bases, and 18 bases separated the two germline ends. Per germline, CDR1 MNHEY and CDR2 SMNVEV (reference sequence).

The J gene is TRBJ1-2, the V gene TRBV7-9; 7 nucleotides agree with TRBD1. There are 14 residues in the CDR3. The V segment lost 8 bases and the J segment 3 bases; nucleotides outside the gene matches: 9. CDR1 SEHNR and CDR2 FQNEAQ come from the germline V gene (reference sequence). The CDR3 coding sequence is TGTGCCAGCGGAATTGGACAGGACCACTATGGCTACACCTTC. It encodes CASGIGQDHYGYTF. The whole variable domain, filled in from reference TRBV7-9 and TRBJ1-2, reads DTGVSQNPRHKITKRGQNVTFRCDPISEHNRLYWYRQTLGQGPEFLTYFQNEAQLEKSRLLSDRFSAERPKGSFSTLEIQRTEQGDSAMYLCASGIGQDHYGYTFGSGTRLTVV.

This rearrangement joins TRBV7-8 to TRBJ1-2; possibly TRBD1 for D (6 bases). Trimming shortened V by 5 bases and J by 5 bases, and 9 bases separated the two germline ends. The CDR3 has 12 residues. Germline values: CDR1 SGHVS, CDR2 FQNEAQ. CDR3 amino acids: CASSKGEYGYTF. CDR3 DNA sequence: TGTGCCAGCAGCAAGGGGGAGTATGGCTACACCTTC.

The sample holds a few counts of this clone. V gene TRBV3-1 (or the pseudogene TRBV3-2) combines with J gene TRBJ1-3; no clear D gene. The V gene lost 0 bases and the J gene lost 0 bases, with 6 bases spanning the gap. Germline lookup yields CDR1 LGHDT and CDR2 YNNKEL (reference sequence). The CDR3 runs to 15 residues. In DNA form, the CDR3 reads TGTGCCAGCAGCCAAGATCTCCTCTCTGGAAACACCATATATTTT. It is translated as CASSQDLLSGNTIYF.

The rearrangement uses TRBV27 and TRBJ2-7; no clear D gene. The CDR3 consists of 12 residues. Trimming cost V 5 bases and J 7 bases, with 12 bases left between them. Germline V gene sequence: CDR1 MNHEY, CDR2 SMNVEV (reference sequence). CDR3 residues: CASSGRAAEQYF. The DNA for the CDR3 is TGTGCCAGCAGTGGCCGGGCCGCGGAGCAGTACTTC.

The rearrangement uses TRBV5-1 and TRBJ2-7, with 10 bases aligning to TRBD1. After removal of 3 bases from V and 6 bases from J, the junction contained 9 bases not matched to a gene. The germline CDR1 and CDR2 sequences are SGHRS and YFSETQ. The CDR3 has 15 residues. CDR3 residues: CASSSTGGAGSEQYF. CDR3 DNA sequence: TGCGCCAGCAGCTCGACAGGGGGCGCGGGTAGCGAGCAGTACTTC.